Following are 18 T cell receptor beta chains from one sample sequenced in a study of blood T cells in healthy people across ages. Sample-barcoded 5' priming and a J-beta primer mix drove a second PCR of roughly 6 to 12 cycles. Each CDR3 protein gets one entry after TCRdb re-called the 5' RACE reads with MiXCR. The data show 1,300,000 or so distinct CDR3 sequences, with approximately 60% seen just once and over 5% held by the top ten. Sample: blood. Receptors originate from a man in his late teens or twenties in good health.

This clonotype was found a few times. This sequence joins TRBV10-3 and TRBJ2-3, with TRBD2 identical over 9 bases. This CDR3 contains 17 residues. The V segment lost 0 bases and the J segment 5 bases; nucleotides outside the gene matches: 9. The germline V gene encodes CDR1 ENHRY and CDR2 SYGVKD. CDR3 sequence reads: CAISESRTSDRLDTQYF. The CDR3 bases are TGTGCCATCAGTGAGTCGCGGACTAGCGATCGTTTAGATACGCAGTATTTT.

The rearrangement uses TRBV25-1 and TRBJ2-7; D is possibly TRBD1 or TRBD2 (5 bases each). The CDR3 length is 15 residues. V lost 4 bases to trimming and J lost 3 bases, with 16 bases between them. The germline CDR1 and CDR2 sequences are MGHDK and SYGVNS. The chain's CDR3 is CASSGGPTAYYEQYF. The CDR3 bases are TGTGCCAGCAGTGGGGGACCTACCGCATACTACGAGCAGTACTTC.

V usage is TRBV7-9 and J usage is TRBJ2-7; D remains ambiguous. The CDR3 sequence is 15 residues long. Trimming left V 1 base short and J 0 bases short, with 10 bases between. The germline gives CDR1 SEHNR, CDR2 FQNEAQ (reference sequence). This chain's CDR3 is CASSLGPGYSYEQYF. The CDR3 DNA reads TGTGCCAGCAGCTTAGGGCCAGGCTACTCCTACGAGCAGTACTTC.

V gene TRBV2 combines with J gene TRBJ2-4; D ambiguous. V was shortened by 4 bases and J by 13 bases, with 11 bases between the two germline ends. Germline V gene lookup returns CDR1 SNHLY and CDR2 FYNNEI. The CDR3 covers 11 residues. The DNA of the CDR3 is TGTGCCAGCAGTGGTGCTCCTGAGCAGTACTTC. It is translated as CASSGAPEQYF.

This clonotype turned up a few times. The chain combines TRBV7-6 with TRBJ1-2; a weak D match, TRBD1 (5 bases). The germline V gene has CDR1 SGHVS and CDR2 FNYEAQ. Between the trimmed V and J ends, which lost 3 bases and 8 bases, there was a span of 13 bases. The CDR3 length is 13 residues. The CDR3 is CASSFDSGSGYTF. The CDR3 DNA is TGTGCCAGCAGCTTTGACTCAGGGTCAGGCTACACCTTC.

The V call is TRBV9, the J call TRBJ2-6; 7 nucleotides match TRBD1. Per the germline V gene, CDR1 is SGDLS and CDR2 is YYNGEE. Germline trimming cut 4 bases from V and 1 base from J; bases unmatched to any gene: 14. This CDR3 spans 19 amino acids. CDR3 in DNA: TGTGCCAGCAGCCTATCTCCGGGACAGCGATTTTCTGGGGCCAACGTCCTGACTTTC. Its translation is CASSLSPGQRFSGANVLTF.

The chain has TRBV20-1 and TRBJ2-2; the D gene is possibly TRBD1 (5 bases). CDR3 size: 14 residues. Germline lookup yields CDR1 DFQATT and CDR2 SNEGSKA (reference sequence). Trimming cost V 5 bases and J 4 bases, with 14 bases left between them. The CDR3 loop reads CSAGIGAGTGELFF. CDR3 in DNA: TGCAGTGCTGGTATTGGGGCAGGCACCGGGGAGCTGTTTTTT.

This clonotype was seen once. V is TRBV5-1 and J is TRBJ1-6; tentatively, D is TRBD1 (5 bases). The germline V gene encodes CDR1 SGHRS and CDR2 YFSETQ. Trimming shortened V by 4 bases and J by 0 bases, and 11 bases separated the two germline ends. The CDR3 covers 16 residues. The CDR3 sequence: CASSVRQSSYNSPLHF. CDR3 nucleotides: TGCGCCAGCAGCGTAAGACAGAGCTCCTATAATTCACCCCTCCACTTT.

V is TRBV2 and J is TRBJ2-7; no firm D call. V lost 7 bases, J lost 7 bases, and 17 bases lay in between. The CDR3 is made up of 13 amino acids. Germline CDR1 SNHLY, CDR2 FYNNEI. CDR3 sequence: CASTAFSYNEQYF. Here the CDR3 DNA reads TGTGCCAGCACTGCCTTCTCCTACAATGAGCAGTACTTC.

This clonotype was seen a handful of times. The chain recombines TRBV2 with TRBJ2-5; possible D gene TRBD2, 6 bases. The CDR3 is made up of 13 amino acids. CDR1 SNHLY and CDR2 FYNNEI come from the germline V gene. With 8 bases removed from V and 0 bases from J, the gap between germline ends came to 10 bases. The CDR3, as DNA: TGTGCCAGCCTAGGAGGGAACCAAGAGACCCAGTACTTC. Translated: CASLGGNQETQYF.

This clonotype has a handful of counts. V is TRBV4-1 and J is TRBJ2-7, with 9 positions matching TRBD2. Trimming took 4 bases from V and 4 from J; bases not matched to a gene: 11. The CDR3 is made up of 16 amino acids. The germline V gene has CDR1 MGHRA and CDR2 YSYEKL. CDR3 sequence: CASSPAFGREGYEQYF. The CDR3 DNA reads as TGCGCCAGCAGCCCAGCTTTTGGGCGGGAGGGTTACGAGCAGTACTTC.

This clonotype was picked up many times. The chain employs TRBV6-6 and TRBJ2-5; no firm D call. The CDR3 contains 12 residues. Germline CDR1 and CDR2: MNHNY and SVGAGI (reference sequence). The V gene lost 0 bases and the J gene lost 5 bases, with 4 bases spanning the gap. The CDR3 loop reads CASSYSGETQYF. CDR3 coding DNA: TGTGCCAGCAGTTACTCTGGGGAGACCCAGTACTTC.

The CDR3 protein is CAIRPPSSSYNEQFF. In DNA form, the CDR3 reads TGTGCCATCAGGCCCCCCAGCAGCTCCTACAATGAGCAGTTCTTC. V is TRBV10-3 and J is TRBJ2-1; D not certain. V was clipped by 6 bases and J by 0 bases, with 12 bases between them. This CDR3 is built from 15 residues. CDR1 is ENHRY, CDR2 SYGVKD, per germline.

The chain uses TRBV6-2 or TRBV6-3 and TRBJ2-2; D gene uncertain. CDR3 length: 13 residues. V was pared by 7 bases and J by 4 bases, with 10 bases between. Germline V gene data show CDR1 as MNHEY and CDR2 as SVGEGT. This CDR3 reads CASTSQSTGELFF. The CDR3 DNA reads TGTGCCAGCACCTCCCAGAGCACCGGGGAGCTGTTTTTT.

The chain combines TRBV20-1 with TRBJ1-6; D remains unclear. The CDR3 sequence is 15 residues long. In germline, CDR1 is DFQATT, CDR2 SNEGSKA (reference sequence). Trimming pared 0 bases from V and 9 bases from J, leaving 15 bases between. Here the CDR3 reads CSARDPRLGSSPLHF. The CDR3 DNA reads as TGCAGTGCTAGAGATCCCAGACTGGGCAGTTCACCCCTCCACTTT.

The V and J genes are TRBV7-2 and TRBJ2-7, with D tentatively TRBD1 (5 bases). The CDR3 totals 13 residues. The V end was cut by 1 base, the J end by 7 bases, with 11 bases between. Germline V gene sequence: CDR1 SGHTA, CDR2 FQGNSA. This CDR3 reads CASSLDRQLEQYF. CDR3 in DNA: TGTGCCAGCAGCTTAGACAGACAGCTAGAGCAGTACTTC.

This chain links TRBV12-3 or TRBV12-4 with TRBJ2-3, with 8 positions matching TRBD2. The CDR3 has 15 amino acids. With 5 bases clipped from V and 6 bases from J, the junction kept 10 bases outside the gene matches. DNA of the CDR3: TGTGCCAGCAGTAAAGGGGCGGGAGGTAGGGATACGCAGTATTTT. It yields the protein CASSKGAGGRDTQYF.

This clonotype was observed a single time. CDR3 protein: CASSNPGQGVGEQFF. As DNA, the CDR3 is TGTGCCAGCAGTAACCCGGGACAGGGGGTAGGTGAGCAGTTCTTC. The genes are TRBV3-1 and TRBJ2-1, with 11 bases identical to TRBD1. Trimming at V came to 6 bases and at J to 9 bases, leaving 10 bases not matched to a gene. CDR3 length equals 15 residues. Germline V gene sequence: CDR1 LGHDT, CDR2 YNNKEL (reference sequence).